Detailed here is one T cell receptor (beta chain). The data belong to a study of blood T cell repertoires in COVID-19. On the study more broadly: From the United States, Italy and Spain came samples of acute and convalescent COVID-19.

Some clones are missing from TCRdb's copy, which holds only in-frame ones; the method was immunoSEQ multiplex PCR. The data contain about 170,000 clones, approximately 91% of them seen just once; the ten biggest clones take up around 5%. Seattle enrolled patients during active infection and tracked them longitudinally. Sample: peripheral blood. This receptor was identified in a young man with COVID-19, enrolled during active disease.

The CDR3, as DNA: TGTGCCAGCTCACTGGGGGGACCTGGGACCGGGGAGCTGTTTTTT. Translating it yields CASSLGGPGTGELFF. J is TRBJ2-2 and V is TRBV18; possible D gene TRBD2, 6 bases. Germline-derived CDR1 and CDR2 are KGHSH and LQKENI. Trimming removed 4 bases from V and 5 bases from J, with 14 bases in between. The CDR3 contains 15 residues.